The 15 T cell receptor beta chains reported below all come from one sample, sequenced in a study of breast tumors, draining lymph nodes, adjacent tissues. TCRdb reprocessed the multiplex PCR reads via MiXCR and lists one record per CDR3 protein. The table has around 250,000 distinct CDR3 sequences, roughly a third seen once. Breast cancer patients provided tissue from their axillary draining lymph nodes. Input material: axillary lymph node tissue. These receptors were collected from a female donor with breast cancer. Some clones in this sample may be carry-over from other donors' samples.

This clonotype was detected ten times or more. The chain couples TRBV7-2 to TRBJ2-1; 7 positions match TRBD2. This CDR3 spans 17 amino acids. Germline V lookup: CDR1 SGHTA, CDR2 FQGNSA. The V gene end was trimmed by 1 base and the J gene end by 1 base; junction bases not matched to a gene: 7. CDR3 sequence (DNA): TGTGCCAGCAGCTTAGAAGCCCTAGCGGATTCCTACAATGAGCAGTTCTTC. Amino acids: CASSLEALADSYNEQFF.

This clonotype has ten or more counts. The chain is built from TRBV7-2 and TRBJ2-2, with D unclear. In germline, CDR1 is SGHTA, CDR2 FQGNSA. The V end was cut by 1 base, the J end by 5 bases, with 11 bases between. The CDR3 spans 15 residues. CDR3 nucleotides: TGTGCCAGCAGCTTAGGGCGGCGGTCTACCGGGGAGCTGTTTTTT. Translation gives CASSLGRRSTGELFF.

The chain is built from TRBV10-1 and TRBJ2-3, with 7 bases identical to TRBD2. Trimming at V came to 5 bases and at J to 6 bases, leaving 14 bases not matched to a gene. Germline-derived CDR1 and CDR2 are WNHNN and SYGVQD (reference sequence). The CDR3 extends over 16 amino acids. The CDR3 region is CASSLSVIAGSDTQYF. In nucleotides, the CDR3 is TGCGCCAGCAGTCTCTCGGTGATAGCGGGTTCGGATACGCAGTATTTT.

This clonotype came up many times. For the CDR3, the DNA is TGTGCCAGTAGTCCTTGGACAGGGGACAATGAGCAGTTCTTC. This sequence encodes CASSPWTGDNEQFF. V is TRBV19 and J is TRBJ2-1; 9 bases line up with TRBD1. V gave up 5 bases and J gave up 5 bases; unmatched junction bases: 4. The CDR3 is 14 amino acids. The germline gives CDR1 LNHDA, CDR2 SQIVND (reference sequence).

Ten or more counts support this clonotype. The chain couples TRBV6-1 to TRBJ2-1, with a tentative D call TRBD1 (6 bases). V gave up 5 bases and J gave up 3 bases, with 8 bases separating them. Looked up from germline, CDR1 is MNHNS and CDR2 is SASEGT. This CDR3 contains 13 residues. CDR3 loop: CASSQGNYNEQFF. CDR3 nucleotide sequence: TGTGCCAGCAGTCAGGGGAACTACAATGAGCAGTTCTTC.

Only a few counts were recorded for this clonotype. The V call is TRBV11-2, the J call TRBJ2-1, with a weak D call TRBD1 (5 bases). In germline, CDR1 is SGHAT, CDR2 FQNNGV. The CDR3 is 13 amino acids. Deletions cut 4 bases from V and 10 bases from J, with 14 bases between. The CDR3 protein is CASSSLGPLEQFF. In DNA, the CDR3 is TGTGCCAGCAGCTCCTTGGGGCCTTTGGAGCAGTTCTTC. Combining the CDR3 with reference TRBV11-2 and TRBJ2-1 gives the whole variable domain EAGVAQSPRYKIIEKRQSVAFWCNPISGHATLYWYQQILGQGPKLLIQFQNNGVVDDSQLPKDRFSAERLKGVDSTLKIQPAKLEDSAVYLCASSSLGPLEQFFGPGTRLTVL.

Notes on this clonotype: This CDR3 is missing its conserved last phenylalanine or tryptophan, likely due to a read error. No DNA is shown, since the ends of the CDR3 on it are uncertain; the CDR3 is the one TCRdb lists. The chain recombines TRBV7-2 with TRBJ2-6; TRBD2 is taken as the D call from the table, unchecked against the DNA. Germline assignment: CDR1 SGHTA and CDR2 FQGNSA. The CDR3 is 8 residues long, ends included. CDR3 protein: CASSLVSG.

The CDR3 nucleotides are TGTGCCAGCAGACAGTACCAAGAGACCCAGTACTTC. Amino acids: CASRQYQETQYF. The rearrangement uses TRBV7-8 and TRBJ2-5; D gene ambiguous. The ends were cut back, 6 bases at V and 0 bases at J, with 5 bases in the middle. CDR1 SGHVS and CDR2 FQNEAQ come from the germline V gene. The CDR3 consists of 12 residues.

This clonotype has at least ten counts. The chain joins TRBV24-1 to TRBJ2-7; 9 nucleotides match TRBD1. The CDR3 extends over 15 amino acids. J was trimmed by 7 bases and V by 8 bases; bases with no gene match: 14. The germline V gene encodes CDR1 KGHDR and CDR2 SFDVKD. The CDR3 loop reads CATTVKTRGQGEQYF. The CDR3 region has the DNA TGTGCCACCACTGTAAAGACCCGAGGACAGGGGGAGCAGTACTTC.

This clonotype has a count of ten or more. The CDR3 DNA sequence: TGCAGCGTCAGACAGGGTTCGGGAAACACCATATATTTT. Protein: CSVRQGSGNTIYF. This chain links TRBV29-1 with TRBJ1-3; 7 bases agree with TRBD1. The CDR3 consists of 13 residues. In germline, CDR1 is SQVTM, CDR2 ANQGSEA. With V trimmed by 6 bases and J by 4 bases, 6 bases remained unmatched. Together with reference TRBV29-1 and TRBJ1-3, the CDR3 gives the full variable domain: SAVISQKPSRDICQRGTSLTIQCQVDSQVTMMFWYRQQPGQSLTLIATANQGSEATYESGFVIDKFPISRPNLTFSTLTVSNMSPEDSSIYLCSVRQGSGNTIYFGEGSWLTVV.

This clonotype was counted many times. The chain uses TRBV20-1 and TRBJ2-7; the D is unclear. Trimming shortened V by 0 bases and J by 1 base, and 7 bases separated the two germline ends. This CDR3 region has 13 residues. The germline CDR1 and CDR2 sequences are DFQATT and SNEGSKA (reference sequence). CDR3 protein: CSAREVESYEQYF. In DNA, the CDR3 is TGCAGTGCTAGAGAAGTGGAGTCCTACGAGCAGTACTTC.

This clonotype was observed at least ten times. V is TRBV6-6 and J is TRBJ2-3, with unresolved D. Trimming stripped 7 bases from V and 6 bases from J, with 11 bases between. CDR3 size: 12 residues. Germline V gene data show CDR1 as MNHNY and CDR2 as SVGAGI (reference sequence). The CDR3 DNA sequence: TGTGCCAGCACCCTTAGGTTGGATACGCAGTATTTT. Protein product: CASTLRLDTQYF.

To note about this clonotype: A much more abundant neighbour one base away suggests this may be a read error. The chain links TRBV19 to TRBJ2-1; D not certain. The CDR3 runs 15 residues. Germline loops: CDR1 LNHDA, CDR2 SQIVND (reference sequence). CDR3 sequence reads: CASGIRLVATMKQFF. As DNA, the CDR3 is TGTGCCAGTGGTATAAGGCTAGTTGCTACAATGAAGCAGTTCTTC.

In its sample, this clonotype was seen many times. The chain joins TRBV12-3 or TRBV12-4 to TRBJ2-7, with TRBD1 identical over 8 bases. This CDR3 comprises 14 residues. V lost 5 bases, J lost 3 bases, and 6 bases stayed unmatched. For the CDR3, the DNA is TGTGCCAGCAGTCCCCAGGGGGCCGACTACGAGCAGTACTTC. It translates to CASSPQGADYEQYF.

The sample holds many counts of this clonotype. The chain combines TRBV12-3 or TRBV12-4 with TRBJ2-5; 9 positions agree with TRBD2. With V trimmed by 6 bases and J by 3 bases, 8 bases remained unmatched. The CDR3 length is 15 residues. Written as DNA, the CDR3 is TGTGCCAGCAGGGAGATAGCGGGAGAGGAAGAGACCCAGTACTTC. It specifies CASREIAGEEETQYF.